The 27 T cell receptor beta chains below come from one sample, sequenced in a study of blood T cell repertoires in COVID-19. The table came from immunoSEQ multiplex PCR; TCRdb's copy has only in-frame clones and leaves some out. There are about 230,000 clones in the sample; around four fifths occur only once, and 15% to 20% lies in the top ten. What was sequenced was peripheral blood. The receptors were gathered from a woman older than 75 with active or convalescent COVID-19.

Written as DNA, the CDR3 is TGTGCCAGCAGCTTGGAGGGACTCCGCGGCACTGAAGCTTTCTTT. This codes for CASSLEGLRGTEAFF. The chain carries TRBV5-4 and TRBJ1-1; D might be TRBD1 (5 bases). CDR1 and CDR2 (germline): SGHNT, YYREEE (reference sequence). V was cut by 0 bases and J by 4 bases, with 13 bases left in between. The CDR3 contains 15 residues.

Details on this clone: Different DNA sequences within this sample yield the same CDR3. The V gene is TRBV11-3, the J gene TRBJ2-7; tentatively, D is TRBD1 (6 bases). This CDR3 comprises 14 residues. Germline lookup yields CDR1 SGHNT and CDR2 YENEEA. Trimming removed 0 bases at V and 2 bases at J, with 8 bases between. CDR3 in amino acids: CASSLDRTAYEQYF. The CDR3 DNA reads as TGTGCCAGCAGCTTAGATCGGACAGCCTACGAGCAGTACTTC. The full variable domain, rest sourced from reference TRBV11-3 and TRBJ2-7, is EAGVVQSPRYKIIEKKQPVAFWCNPISGHNTLYWYLQNLGQGPELLIRYENEEAVDDSQLPKDRFSAERLKGVDSTLKIQPAELGDSAVYLCASSLDRTAYEQYFGPGTRLTVT.

There are a few counts of this clone. This chain links TRBV7-3 with TRBJ1-1; D is possibly TRBD1 (5 bases). CDR1 is SGHTA, CDR2 FQGTGA, per germline. CDR3 size: 13 residues. V shed 3 bases and J shed 5 bases, with 10 bases lying between them. The CDR3 loop reads CASSFQGRTEAFF. The CDR3 coding sequence is TGTGCCAGCAGCTTCCAGGGAAGGACTGAAGCTTTCTTT.

The CDR3 here is CASSRLGGAGGLSYNEQFF. In DNA form, the CDR3 reads TGTGCCAGCAGTCGTCTCGGGGGAGCGGGGGGGCTATCCTACAATGAGCAGTTCTTC. The V and J genes are TRBV6-2 or TRBV6-3 and TRBJ2-1; 10 bases agree with TRBD2. Germline CDR1 and CDR2: MNHEY and SVGEGT. CDR3 length: 19 amino acids. J lost 1 base, V lost 5 bases, and 14 bases had no gene match.

The chain couples TRBV6-5 to TRBJ2-7, with D perhaps TRBD2 (6 bases). V dropped 2 bases and J dropped 4 bases, with 15 bases sitting between them. Germline CDR1 reads MNHEY; CDR2 reads SVGAGI. CDR3 length: 15 residues. CDR3 nucleotide sequence: TGTGCCAGCAGTTACCCAGGCCGCGGGGTTTACGAGCAGTACTTC. Its translation is CASSYPGRGVYEQYF.

The V gene is TRBV11-3, the J gene TRBJ2-1; unclear D gene. The CDR3 totals 12 residues. Trimming cost V 1 base and J 9 bases, with 7 bases left between them. Germline assignment: CDR1 SGHNT and CDR2 YENEEA. The CDR3: CASSLGNSEQFF. The CDR3 DNA is TGTGCCAGCAGCTTAGGGAACAGTGAGCAGTTCTTC.

This rearrangement joins TRBV9 to TRBJ2-3, with 11 bases that match TRBD2. The CDR3 covers 17 residues. J lost 4 bases, V lost 1 base, and 8 bases had no gene match. Germline values: CDR1 SGDLS, CDR2 YYNGEE. For the CDR3, the DNA is TGTGCCAGCAGCGTAACCTCAACTAGCGGGAGATCAGATACGCAGTATTTT. It specifies CASSVTSTSGRSDTQYF. Full variable domain (rest looked up from reference TRBV9 and TRBJ2-3): DSGVTQTPKHLITATGQRVTLRCSPRSGDLSVYWYQQSLDQGLQFLIQYYNGEERAKGNILERFSAQQFPDLHSELNLSSLELGDSALYFCASSVTSTSGRSDTQYFGPGTRLTVL.

The V call is TRBV30, the J call TRBJ1-2, with a weak D call TRBD1 (5 bases). The CDR3 consists of 15 residues. CDR1 and CDR2 (germline): GTSNPN, SVGIG (reference sequence). The V end lost 0 bases, the J end lost 5 bases, and 16 bases lay between the germline ends. The CDR3 here is CAWSVSGVPIYGYTF. CDR3 sequence (DNA): TGTGCCTGGAGTGTATCGGGGGTACCAATTTATGGCTACACCTTC. The variable domain in full, completed from reference TRBV30 and TRBJ1-2, reads SQTIHQWPATLVQPVGSPLSLECTVEGTSNPNLYWYRQAAGRGLQLLFYSVGIGQISSEVPQNLSASRPQDRQFILSSKKLLLSDSGFYLCAWSVSGVPIYGYTFGSGTRLTVV.

This clone was observed a handful of times. The chain uses TRBV24-1 and TRBJ2-5; weak D call: TRBD1 (7 bases). The CDR3 is 13 residues long. Deletions cut 5 bases from V and 4 bases from J, with 10 bases between. CDR1 and CDR2 from the germline V gene are KGHDR and SFDVKD. The CDR3: CATSAQGGETQYF. The CDR3 DNA reads TGTGCCACCAGTGCCCAGGGGGGAGAGACCCAGTACTTC.

The gene calls are TRBV2 and TRBJ2-5; D ambiguous. V lost 4 bases and J 2 bases, leaving 11 bases between the germline ends. This CDR3 is 14 amino acids long. The germline CDR1 and CDR2 sequences are SNHLY and FYNNEI. The CDR3 is CASSASATQETQYF. The CDR3 coding sequence is TGTGCCAGCAGTGCATCTGCTACTCAAGAGACCCAGTACTTC.

This clone was observed a handful of times. The chain carries TRBV7-3 and TRBJ1-3; D gene ambiguous. Germline CDR1 reads SGHTA; CDR2 reads FQGTGA. V shed 5 bases and J shed 4 bases, with 9 bases lying between them. The CDR3 loop spans 13 amino acids. Written as DNA, the CDR3 is TGTGCCAGCAGCGCCGAGATCGGAAACACCATATATTTT. It specifies CASSAEIGNTIYF.

The V call is TRBV18, the J call TRBJ2-7; the match to TRBD2 covers 10 bases. V lost 2 bases to trimming and J lost 3 bases; unmatched junction nucleotides: 4. The CDR3 sequence is 15 residues long. Germline V CDR1 and CDR2: KGHSH, LQKENI. In DNA form, the CDR3 reads TGTGCCAGCTCACCAGGGACTAGCGATTTCTACGAGCAGTACTTC. Translated, it gives CASSPGTSDFYEQYF.

This clone was seen a single time. The V and J genes are TRBV15 and TRBJ2-2; D not resolved. CDR3 length: 16 amino acids. Germline-derived CDR1 and CDR2 are LNHNV and YYDKDF (reference sequence). Trimming took 0 bases from V and 6 from J, leaving 14 bases between them. In nucleotides, the CDR3 is TGTGCCACCAGCAGAGATCCTGGCAGGTCGGCCGGGGAGCTGTTTTTT. Translating it yields CATSRDPGRSAGELFF. The full variable domain, with the rest looked up from reference TRBV15 and TRBJ2-2, is DAMVIQNPRYQVTQFGKPVTLSCSQTLNHNVMYWYQQKSSQAPKLLFHYYDKDFNNEADTPDNFQSRRPNTSFCFLDIRSPGLGDTAMYLCATSRDPGRSAGELFFGEGSRLTVL.

The chain recombines TRBV6-5 with TRBJ2-7; 7 bases line up with TRBD2. Germline CDR1 and CDR2: MNHEY and SVGAGI. The CDR3 sequence is 13 residues long. J was trimmed by 3 bases and V by 8 bases; bases with no gene match: 7. DNA of the CDR3: TGTGCCAGCGCCCGGGACTACCTCTACGAGCAGTACTTC. As protein: CASARDYLYEQYF.

J is TRBJ2-3 and V is TRBV5-1; TRBD2 matches 8 bases. This CDR3 spans 16 amino acids. The ends lost 4 bases at V and 1 base at J; junction bases unmatched: 8. The germline CDR1 and CDR2 sequences are SGHRS and YFSETQ. The CDR3: CASSADPGGGTDTQYF. The CDR3 bases are TGCGCCAGCAGCGCGGACCCGGGAGGGGGCACAGATACGCAGTATTTT.

This clone showed up just once. J is TRBJ2-1 and V is TRBV5-6; 13 positions match TRBD2. V dropped 2 bases and J dropped 6; count of bases not matched to a gene: 5. This CDR3 has 16 amino acids. Per germline, CDR1 SGHDT and CDR2 YYEEEE. The CDR3 here is CASSFLGLAGVNEQFF. The CDR3, as DNA: TGTGCCAGCAGCTTCCTAGGACTAGCGGGAGTCAATGAGCAGTTCTTC.

The chain joins TRBV7-2 to TRBJ2-1, with 7 bases that match TRBD1. Germline CDR1 and CDR2: SGHTA and FQGNSA. The CDR3 is made up of 15 amino acids. Unmatched junction bases numbered 6, after V lost 0 bases and J lost 7 bases. CDR3 in amino acids: CASSLATGDPNEQFF. The CDR3 coding sequence is TGTGCCAGCAGCTTAGCAACAGGGGACCCTAATGAGCAGTTCTTC.

The genes are TRBV6-2 or TRBV6-3 and TRBJ2-3; TRBD2 matches at 9 bases. Germline V gives CDR1 MNHEY, CDR2 SVGEGT. After removal of 6 bases from V and 4 bases from J, the junction contained 8 bases not matched to a gene. CDR3 size: 15 residues. The CDR3 DNA sequence: TGTGCCAGCAGCGGGGGGGAGCGGGGGGCAGATACGCAGTATTTT. This gives the protein CASSGGERGADTQYF.

This clone is a singleton in its sample. J is TRBJ2-1 and V is TRBV3-1 (or the pseudogene TRBV3-2), with TRBD1 matching 7 bases. Trimming removed 4 bases from V and 8 bases from J; junction bases left unmatched: 8. The germline V gene encodes CDR1 LGHDT and CDR2 YNNKEL (reference sequence). The CDR3 loop spans 14 amino acids. The CDR3 spells CASSLRGTVDEQFF. The CDR3 DNA sequence: TGTGCCAGCAGCCTTCGAGGGACAGTCGATGAGCAGTTCTTC.

The rearrangement uses TRBV6-2 or TRBV6-3 and TRBJ1-1; the match to TRBD1 covers 7 bases. The CDR3 has 14 amino acids. Germline assignment: CDR1 MNHEY and CDR2 SVGEGT. V lost 4 bases and J lost 5; bases outside the gene matches: 7. The CDR3 protein is CASSFQGGFTEAFF. The CDR3 DNA is TGTGCCAGCAGTTTTCAGGGGGGTTTTACTGAAGCTTTCTTT.

This clone was recorded only once. V gene TRBV6-1 combines with J gene TRBJ2-1; D possibly corresponds to TRBD1 (6 bases). Germline V gene sequence: CDR1 MNHNS, CDR2 SASEGT. This CDR3 is built from 16 residues. Trimming took 4 bases from V and 1 from J, leaving 14 bases between them. CDR3 DNA: TGTGCCAGCAGTGGATCAGGGGTGGGATCCTACAATGAGCAGTTCTTC. It translates to CASSGSGVGSYNEQFF.

This clone was seen just once. The chain is built from TRBV20-1 and TRBJ2-1; no firm D call. The V and J ends lost 3 bases and 1 base respectively, with 16 bases between them. This CDR3 has 16 residues. From germline, CDR1 is DFQATT and CDR2 SNEGSKA (reference sequence). CDR3 in amino acids: CSASDSSRKSYNEQFF. The CDR3 nucleotides are TGCAGTGCTAGTGATAGCTCCAGAAAGTCCTACAATGAGCAGTTCTTC.

The chain is built from TRBV5-1 and TRBJ1-1; D not certain. Looked up from germline, CDR1 is SGHRS and CDR2 is YFSETQ. V gave up 4 bases and J gave up 4 bases, with 17 bases separating them. This CDR3 is 15 amino acids long. CDR3 DNA sequence: TGCGCCAGCAGCGAAGGGCCCCAAGGAGGCACTGAAGCTTTCTTT. Its protein product is CASSEGPQGGTEAFF.

This clone was picked up a small number of times. This sequence joins TRBV6-6 and TRBJ2-2; 9 bases agree with TRBD1. The germline gives CDR1 MNHNY, CDR2 SVGAGI (reference sequence). CDR3 length: 14 residues. The V and J ends lost 5 bases and 6 bases, in that order; junction bases with no gene match: 4. The chain's CDR3 is CASSNRTGAGELFF. As DNA, the CDR3 is TGTGCCAGCAGTAACCGGACAGGGGCCGGGGAGCTGTTTTTT.

This chain uses TRBV18 with TRBJ2-1, with D possibly TRBD2 on 6 matching bases. V lost 3 bases and J 7 bases, leaving 7 bases between the germline ends. The CDR3 length is 12 residues. CDR1 and CDR2 from the germline V gene are KGHSH and LQKENI. The CDR3 reads CASSPGGNEQFF. The CDR3 DNA reads TGTGCCAGCTCACCGGGGGGAAATGAGCAGTTCTTC.

The CDR3 is CASSIDVFRGQETQYF. CDR3 sequence (DNA): TGTGCCAGTAGTATAGATGTCTTCAGGGGCCAAGAGACCCAGTACTTC. This sequence joins TRBV19 and TRBJ2-5, with D possibly TRBD1 on 6 matching bases. This CDR3 spans 16 amino acids. V lost 0 bases, J lost 1 base, and 12 bases lay in between. CDR1 and CDR2 from the germline V gene are LNHDA and SQIVND (reference sequence).

Only a few counts were recorded for this clone. The J gene is TRBJ2-7, the V gene TRBV18; D gene unclear. V shed 5 bases and J shed 3 bases, with 8 bases lying between them. The germline CDR1 and CDR2 sequences are KGHSH and LQKENI. This CDR3 is built from 12 residues. As DNA, the CDR3 is TGTGCCAGCTCAGCTGAGAACTACGAGCAGTACTTC. Translation: CASSAENYEQYF.